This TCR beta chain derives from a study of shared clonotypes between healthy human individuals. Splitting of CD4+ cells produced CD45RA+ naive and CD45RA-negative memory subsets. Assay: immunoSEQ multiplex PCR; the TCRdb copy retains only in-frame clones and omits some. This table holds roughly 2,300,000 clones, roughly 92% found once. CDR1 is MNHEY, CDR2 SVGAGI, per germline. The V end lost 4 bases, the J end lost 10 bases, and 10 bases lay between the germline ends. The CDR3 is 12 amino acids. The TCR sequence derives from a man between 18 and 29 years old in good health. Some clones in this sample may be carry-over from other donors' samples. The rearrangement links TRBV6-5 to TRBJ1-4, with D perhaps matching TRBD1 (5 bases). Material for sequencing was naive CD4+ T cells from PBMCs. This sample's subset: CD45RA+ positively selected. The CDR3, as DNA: TGTGCCAGCAGTTTAGACAGAGGAAAACTGTTTTTT. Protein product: CASSLDRGKLFF.